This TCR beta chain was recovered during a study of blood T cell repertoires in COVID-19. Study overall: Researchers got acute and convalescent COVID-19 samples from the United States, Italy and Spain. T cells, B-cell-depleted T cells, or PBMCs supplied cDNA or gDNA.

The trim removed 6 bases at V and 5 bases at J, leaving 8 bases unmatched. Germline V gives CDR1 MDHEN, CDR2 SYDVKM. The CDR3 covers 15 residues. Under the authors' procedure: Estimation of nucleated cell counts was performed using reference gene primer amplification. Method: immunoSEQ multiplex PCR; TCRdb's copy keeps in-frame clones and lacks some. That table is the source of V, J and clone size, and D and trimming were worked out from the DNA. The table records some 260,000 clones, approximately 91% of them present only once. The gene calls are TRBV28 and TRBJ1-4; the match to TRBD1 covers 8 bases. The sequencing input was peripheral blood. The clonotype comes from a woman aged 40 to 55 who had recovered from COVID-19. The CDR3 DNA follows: TGTGCCAGCAGGCCAGGGGGCGATTGGAATGAAAAACTGTTTTTT. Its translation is CASRPGGDWNEKLFF. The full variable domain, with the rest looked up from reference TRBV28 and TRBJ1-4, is DVKVTQSSRYLVKRTGEKVFLECVQDMDHENMFWYRQDPGLGLRLIYFSYDVKMKEKGDIPEGYSVSREKKERFSLILESASTNQTSMYLCASRPGGDWNEKLFFGSGTQLSVL.